This TCR beta chain was recovered during a study of beta chain features in type 1 diabetes. Study information: Patients and healthy donors were similar in age, gender and cell yields. Study-level findings and limits: The naive, central memory and Treg TCRB repertoires showed an apparent similarity that was greater among patients than among healthy donors.

CDR3 size: 13 residues. V lost 5 bases and J lost 2, with 9 bases in between. CDR1 is MNHEY, CDR2 SVGAGI, per germline. As for this clone: The antigen is undetermined.

TCRB transcripts that were expressed got sequenced, as all of the isolated RNA had been reverse transcribed. About 3.6 million reads was the average for naive, central memory and regulatory T cell samples. The method was immunoSEQ multiplex PCR; TCRdb's version includes in-frame clones alone and lacks a portion of them. The table records about 620,000 clones, roughly 16% of them present only once. The chain uses TRBV6-5 and TRBJ1-1; D call uncertain. The source of this sequence is a man aged 18-30 years in good health. Sequencing used naive CD4+ T cells from blood. CDR3 protein: CASSTRVNTEAFF. The DNA for the CDR3 is TGTGCCAGCAGTACACGGGTTAACACTGAAGCTTTCTTT.